This T cell receptor beta chain came from a study of immune reconstitution after stem cell transplant in scleroderma. CDR3 size: 17 residues. Germline V lookup: CDR1 MGHRA, CDR2 YSYEKL. Trimming took 1 base from V and 1 from J, leaving 14 bases between them. In this sample, this clonotype is medium-sized. Using its own MiXCR run on the RT-PCR reads, TCRdb lists one record per CDR3 protein. The sample has around 6,000 distinct CDR3 sequences; approximately 8% are singletons. This TCR was recovered from a male donor with systemic sclerosis. The sample here was taken before or after autologous hematopoietic stem cell transplantation (not recorded which). The V gene is TRBV4-1, the J gene TRBJ1-5, with D unresolved. In nucleotides, the CDR3 is TGCGCCAGCAGCCAAGGACGGGGAGCCATCAGCAATCAGCCCCAGCATTTT. Translating gives CASSQGRGAISNQPQHF.